Sequencing of this T cell receptor beta chain was carried out in a study (TCRdb year 2016). This clonotype was detected only a few times. Its antigen is currently not known. No clone much larger than this one lies a single base away; base qualities are absent. From cysteine to phenylalanine, the CDR3 is 12 amino acids long. Here the CDR3 DNA is all that survives: 36 bases in frame from base 1. The V end loses 6 bases and the J end loses 5 bases, and a stretch of 7 bases separates them. Sequences MNHEY (CDR1) and SVGEGT (CDR2) are obtained from the germline V gene. Libraries were constructed by RT-PCR. Data came from an Illumina MiSeq. TCRdb's own reprocessing of the public reads used fastp at Q25 and MiXCR and kept productive beta chains. Entries are consolidated by CDR3 protein sequence, retaining the most common genes and DNA. The sample profile shows about 700,000 distinct CDR3 sequences; approximately 15% of them were found once. The ten largest clones capture 3% to 4.5% of the sample.

The chain uses TRBV6-2 or TRBV6-3 and TRBJ2-2; TRBD2 is possibly the D segment (5 matching bases). The sequenced sample was memory CD4+ T cells from blood. The receptor comes from a female donor in good health, serving as a healthy control. CDR3 protein: CASRQRTGELFF. The DNA sequence is TGTGCCAGCAGACAGCGGACCGGGGAGCTGTTTTTT.